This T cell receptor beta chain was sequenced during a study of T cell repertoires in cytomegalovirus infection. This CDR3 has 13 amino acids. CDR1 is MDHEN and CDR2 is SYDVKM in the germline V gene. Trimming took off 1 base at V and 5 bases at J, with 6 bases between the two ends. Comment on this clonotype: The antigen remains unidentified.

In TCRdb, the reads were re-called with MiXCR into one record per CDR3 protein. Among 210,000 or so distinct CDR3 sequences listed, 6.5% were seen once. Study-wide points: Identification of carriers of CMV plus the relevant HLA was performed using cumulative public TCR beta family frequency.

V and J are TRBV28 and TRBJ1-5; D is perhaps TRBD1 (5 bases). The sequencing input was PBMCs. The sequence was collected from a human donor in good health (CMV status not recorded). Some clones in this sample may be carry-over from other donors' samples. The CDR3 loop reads CASSLLGDQPQHF. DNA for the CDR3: TGTGCCAGCAGTTTATTAGGGGATCAGCCCCAGCATTTT.